The 9 T cell receptor beta chains below come from one sample, sequenced in a study of blood T cell repertoires in COVID-19 (dated by TCRdb to between 2020 and 2021). The library was built by means of the immunoSEQ multiplex PCR assay. The table comes from immuneACCESS by way of TCRdb, which keeps in-frame sequences with V and J called. Part of the clones is missing from these tables; in studies checked, under half for an unresolved V gene and the rest for unknown reasons. In all, the sample holds a few hundred thousand clones, and around 85% of those were seen once. In total, the top ten clones hold roughly 10% of the sample. The sample comprised peripheral blood. These receptor sequences come from a man aged 80 or over with acute or convalescent COVID-19.

The chain recombines TRBV4-2 with TRBJ2-1; 8 bases align to TRBD2. The CDR3 covers 15 residues. The germline CDR1 and CDR2 sequences are LGHNA and YNFKEQ. Trimming cost V 2 bases and J 8 bases; bases outside gene matches: 8. CDR3 sequence: CASSQTSGSGYEQFF. The CDR3, as DNA: TGTGCCAGCAGCCAAACCAGCGGGAGTGGATATGAGCAGTTCTTC.

The chain has TRBV5-1 and TRBJ2-4, with no clear D. This CDR3 contains 14 residues. Germline-derived CDR1 and CDR2 are SGHRS and YFSETQ. Trimming took off 4 bases at V and 0 bases at J, with 8 bases between the two ends. CDR3 region: CASSDALAKNIQYF. In DNA, the CDR3 is TGCGCCAGCAGCGATGCGCTAGCCAAAAACATTCAGTACTTC.

The chain combines TRBV28 with TRBJ1-2; D perhaps matches TRBD1 (6 bases). This CDR3 comprises 15 residues. V dropped 1 base and J dropped 4 bases, with 13 bases sitting between them. Germline values: CDR1 MDHEN, CDR2 SYDVKM. CDR3 sequence reads: CASSLSQGRIYGYTF. The DNA of the CDR3 is TGTGCCAGCAGTTTATCTCAGGGGCGCATCTATGGCTACACCTTC.

This chain joins TRBV24-1 and TRBJ1-2; D possibly corresponds to TRBD1 (6 bases). Germline loops: CDR1 KGHDR, CDR2 SFDVKD. The length of the CDR3 is 15 residues. Trimming stripped 4 bases from V and 4 bases from J, with 15 bases between. The CDR3 DNA follows: TGTGCCACCAGTGACCGCTCTCAGGGGAGCTATGGCTACACCTTC. Its translation is CATSDRSQGSYGYTF.

This clone has a handful of counts. The rearrangement uses TRBV5-1 and TRBJ2-2, with 8 bases lining up with TRBD1. CDR1 is SGHRS and CDR2 is YFSETQ in the germline V gene. Unmatched junction bases numbered 8, after V lost 5 bases and J lost 5 bases. The CDR3 has 15 amino acids. DNA of the CDR3: TGCGCCAGCAGGATAGCAGGGGGCGGGACCGGGGAGCTGTTTTTT. Encoded protein: CASRIAGGGTGELFF. Using reference TRBV5-1 and TRBJ2-2 for the parts outside the CDR3, the full variable domain is KAGVTQTPRYLIKTRGQQVTLSCSPISGHRSVSWYQQTPGQGLQFLFEYFSETQRNKGNFPGRFSGRQFSNSRSEMNVSTLELGDSALYLCASRIAGGGTGELFFGEGSRLTVL.

The V gene is TRBV11-2, the J gene TRBJ1-2, with a weak D call TRBD1 (6 bases). Trimming pared 4 bases from V and 4 bases from J, leaving 19 bases between. Germline CDR1 is SGHAT and CDR2 is FQNNGV. The CDR3 is 16 residues long. Written as DNA, the CDR3 is TGTGCCAGCAGCTCACCTTTGATCCAGGGGCTCTATGGCTACACCTTC. Its protein product is CASSSPLIQGLYGYTF.

V usage is TRBV5-1 and J usage is TRBJ2-2, with D maybe TRBD2 (6 bases). V was shortened by 4 bases and J by 1 base, with 11 bases between the two germline ends. Germline CDR1 and CDR2: SGHRS and YFSETQ. This CDR3 has 15 residues. This CDR3 reads CASSLGTLNTGELFF. The DNA of the CDR3 is TGCGCCAGCAGCCTGGGGACTCTGAACACCGGGGAGCTGTTTTTT. Variable domain in full (rest from reference TRBV5-1 and TRBJ2-2): KAGVTQTPRYLIKTRGQQVTLSCSPISGHRSVSWYQQTPGQGLQFLFEYFSETQRNKGNFPGRFSGRQFSNSRSEMNVSTLELGDSALYLCASSLGTLNTGELFFGEGSRLTVL.

Details on this clone: The sample holds other DNA sequences that translate to the same CDR3. The chain uses TRBV11-2 and TRBJ2-7; D is ambiguous. Trimming left V 5 bases short and J 1 base short, with 3 bases between. In germline, CDR1 is SGHAT, CDR2 FQNNGV. The CDR3 has 11 amino acids. The CDR3 spells CASSPSYEQYF. CDR3 DNA: TGTGCCAGCAGCCCTTCCTACGAGCAGTACTTC.

This rearrangement joins TRBV25-1 to TRBJ1-1; maybe TRBD1 (5 bases). The CDR3 is 11 amino acids. V lost 7 bases, J lost 11 bases, and 14 bases lay in between. Germline V gene sequence: CDR1 MGHDK, CDR2 SYGVNS. In DNA, the CDR3 is TGTGCCAGCACGGGGGAGAGGCGGGCTTTCTTT. It yields the protein CASTGERRAFF.